Sequencing of this T cell receptor beta chain was carried out in a study of cytomegalovirus exposure and HLA in healthy donors. Remarks on this clone: What it binds is not known.

General study results and limits: According to an earlier analysis, most TCR beta V segments yielded productive rearrangements about 90% or about 30% of the time. Per a later analysis, about 17,000 TCR beta sequences showed association with HLA alleles at 0.05 false discovery rate.

The CDR3 is 14 amino acids. Trimming took off 5 bases at V and 2 bases at J, with 12 bases between the two ends. From germline, CDR1 is MNHEY and CDR2 SVGAGI. A multiplex PCR was run with 60 Vbeta primers and 13 Jbeta primers. This table comes from immunoSEQ multiplex PCR, and its TCRdb copy is limited to in-frame clones, with some not included. Among fewer than 350,000 clones listed, roughly 90% were seen once. Sequencing was carried out using PBMCs. This clonotype was obtained from a woman younger than 35 in good health and CMV-seronegative. This sequence joins TRBV6-5 and TRBJ1-2, with D perhaps TRBD1 (5 bases). The CDR3 is CASSRDGLNYGYTF. The CDR3 nucleotides are TGTGCCAGCAGTCGGGACGGACTAAACTATGGCTACACCTTC.